This T cell receptor beta chain was captured by sequencing in a study of T-cell reconstitution after alpha-beta-depleted transplantation in children (dated by TCRdb to 2015 to 2016). At the level of the whole study: T-cell immune reconstitution after TCRalphabeta/CD19-depleted allogeneic hematopoietic cell transplantation in children was quantitatively tracked in the study by means of TCR repertoire profiling.

What the work shows at the level of the full study, not this receptor alone: The apparently early recovery of alphabetaT-cell counts about two months after transplant reportedly depended on only several hundred rapidly expanded clones that came from non-depleted graft cells. Hyperexpanded clone frequencies declined over subsequent months; after one year, T-cell counts and TCRbeta diversity were mostly attributed to newly produced T cells. In some patients, high TCRbeta diversity at day 60 was attributed to recipient T cells and intrathymic progenitors that had survived conditioning.

The library was produced with PCR. The sequencer was an Illumina HiSeq 2500. TCR libraries were prepared with molecular barcoding, using unique molecular identifiers to normalize TCRbeta repertoire quantification. TCRdb passed the public sequencing reads through fastp at Q25 and MiXCR, retaining productive beta sequences. Merged by CDR3 protein, the rows form single entries marked with the most common genes and DNA. The sample table contains around 270,000 distinct CDR3 sequences; only one count was recorded for around 7.1% of them. Jointly, the top ten make up approximately 9.6% of the sample. The intended sense of this specimen's treatment or condition label: allogeneic hematopoietic cell transplantation with graft depleted of TCRalphabeta T cells and CD19 B cells. TCRalphabeta/CD19-depleted allogeneic hematopoietic cell grafts were given to the transplant recipients, all of whom were children.

The CDR3 sequence holds 17 residues, the cysteine and phenylalanine included. The read is trimmed to its CDR3 DNA, 51 bases read in frame from base 1. V is cut back by 0 bases and J by 0 bases, with 8 bases in the junction unmatched. CDR1 DFQATT and CDR2 SNEGSKA are derived from the germline V gene (reference sequence). In this sample, this clonotype turned up many times. There is no known antigen for this receptor. No much larger clonotype is one base removed from it; base qualities were not supplied. The receptor comes from a female patient aged 2-9 years who had a stem cell transplant for Fanconi anemia, so the T cells may come from the graft donor. This material consisted of peripheral blood, taken 360 days after TCRalphabeta/CD19-depleted stem cell transplant. Rearrangement joined TRBV20-1 to TRBJ1-5; TRBD1 aligns with 7 central bases. The CDR3: CSARDGDRVPSNQPQHF. The sequence in DNA is TGCAGTGCTAGAGACGGCGACAGGGTCCCTAGCAATCAGCCCCAGCATTTT.